This T cell receptor beta chain came from a study of blood T cell repertoires in COVID-19 (dated by TCRdb to about 2020). With regard to the full study: Samples covering the acute and convalescent phases of COVID-19 were provided by collaborators in the United States, Italy and Spain. The material from the prospective study consisted of cDNA or gDNA derived from T cells, B-cell-depleted T cells, or PBMCs. Deeply sampled blood TCRbeta repertoires from subjects exposed to, actively infected with, or recovered from COVID-19 were included in the dataset. The repertoires were released in a freely available public database meant as a resource for research on the immune response to SARS-CoV-2. The samples were drawn from two sources: the first 160 participants of the ongoing ImmuneRACE study, and 1,200 or so subjects contributed by 6 global collaborators. Sample metadata almost always included a de-identified subject ID, COVID-19 status, age in years and sex. HLA class I and class II types, where available, came from metadata supplied by the sample provider rather than from assay-based typing. Study-wide conclusions, independent of this receptor: How much clinical and demographic metadata was included differed by source and by participant, and the metadata was provided uncurated.

This clone occurred once. It has no known antigen specificity. No quality values exist for individual bases; no much larger clone is one base distant. A second Seattle source provided samples from volunteer blood donors who had recovered from COVID-19. The collaborating institutions used their own protocols to collect whole blood in K2EDTA tubes. Collaborator samples were shipped for TCRbeta analysis as frozen whole blood, isolated PBMCs, or DNA extracted from either sample type. According to the germline V gene, CDR1 reads SNHLY and CDR2 reads FYNNEI. Reading from cysteine to phenylalanine, the CDR3 counts 15 amino acids. Only the CDR3 DNA is retained, 45 bases long and in frame from the first base. Trimming accounts for 4 bases at V and 7 bases at J, while the number of junction bases matched to no gene is 10. The immunoSEQ Assay, a bias-controlled multiplex PCR, was used to amplify TCRbeta CDR3 regions from genomic DNA. Turning to the authors' computational methods: Nucleated cell counts per sample were estimated from amplification of reference gene primers within the assay. Sequence reads were collapsed and filtered to measure the absolute abundance of every unique TCRbeta CDR3 rearrangement. Productive Simpson clonality was computed per sample as the square root of Simpson's diversity index over productive rearrangements. TCRdb provides this immuneACCESS table in a form limited to in-frame rearrangements. Some clones are lacking; in checked studies, under half of them reflect an unresolved V gene, and why the rest are absent is not known. The D gene and trimming were derived from the DNA, and the V and J assignments and clone size from that table. The sample contains approximately 200,000 clones, 80% to 85% of them found a single time. About 2.9% of the sample lies in the top ten.

The TCR originated in a woman aged 30 to 39 who had recovered from COVID-19. What was sequenced was peripheral blood. The sequence joins TRBV2 to TRBJ2-1; 7 bases in the junction line up with TRBD1. The DNA sequence is TGTGCCAGCAGTGGACGACAGGGTGGCGTGAATGAGCAGTTCTTC. The resulting protein is CASSGRQGGVNEQFF.